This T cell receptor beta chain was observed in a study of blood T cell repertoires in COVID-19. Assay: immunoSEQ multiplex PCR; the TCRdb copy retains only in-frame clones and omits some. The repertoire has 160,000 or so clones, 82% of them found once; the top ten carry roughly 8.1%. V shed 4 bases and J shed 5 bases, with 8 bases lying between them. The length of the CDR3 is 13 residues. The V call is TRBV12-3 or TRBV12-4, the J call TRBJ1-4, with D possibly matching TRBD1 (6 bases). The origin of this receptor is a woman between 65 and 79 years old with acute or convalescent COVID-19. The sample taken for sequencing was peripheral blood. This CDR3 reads CASSYRVNEKLFF. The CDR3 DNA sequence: TGTGCCAGCAGTTACAGGGTGAATGAAAAACTGTTTTTT.